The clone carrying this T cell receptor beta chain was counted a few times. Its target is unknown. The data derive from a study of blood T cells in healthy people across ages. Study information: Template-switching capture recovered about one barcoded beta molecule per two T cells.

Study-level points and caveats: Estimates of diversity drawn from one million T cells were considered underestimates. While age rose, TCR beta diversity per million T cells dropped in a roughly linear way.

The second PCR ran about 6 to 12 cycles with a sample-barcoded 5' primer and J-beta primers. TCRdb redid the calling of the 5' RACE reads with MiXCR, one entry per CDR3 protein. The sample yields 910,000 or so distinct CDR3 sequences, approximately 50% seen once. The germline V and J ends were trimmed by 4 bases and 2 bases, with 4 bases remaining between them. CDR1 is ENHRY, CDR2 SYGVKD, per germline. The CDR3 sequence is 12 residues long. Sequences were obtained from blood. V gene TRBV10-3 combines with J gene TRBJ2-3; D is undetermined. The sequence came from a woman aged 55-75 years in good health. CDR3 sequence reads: CAISGTTDTQYF. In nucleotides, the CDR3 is TGTGCCATCAGTGGGACCACAGATACGCAGTATTTT.